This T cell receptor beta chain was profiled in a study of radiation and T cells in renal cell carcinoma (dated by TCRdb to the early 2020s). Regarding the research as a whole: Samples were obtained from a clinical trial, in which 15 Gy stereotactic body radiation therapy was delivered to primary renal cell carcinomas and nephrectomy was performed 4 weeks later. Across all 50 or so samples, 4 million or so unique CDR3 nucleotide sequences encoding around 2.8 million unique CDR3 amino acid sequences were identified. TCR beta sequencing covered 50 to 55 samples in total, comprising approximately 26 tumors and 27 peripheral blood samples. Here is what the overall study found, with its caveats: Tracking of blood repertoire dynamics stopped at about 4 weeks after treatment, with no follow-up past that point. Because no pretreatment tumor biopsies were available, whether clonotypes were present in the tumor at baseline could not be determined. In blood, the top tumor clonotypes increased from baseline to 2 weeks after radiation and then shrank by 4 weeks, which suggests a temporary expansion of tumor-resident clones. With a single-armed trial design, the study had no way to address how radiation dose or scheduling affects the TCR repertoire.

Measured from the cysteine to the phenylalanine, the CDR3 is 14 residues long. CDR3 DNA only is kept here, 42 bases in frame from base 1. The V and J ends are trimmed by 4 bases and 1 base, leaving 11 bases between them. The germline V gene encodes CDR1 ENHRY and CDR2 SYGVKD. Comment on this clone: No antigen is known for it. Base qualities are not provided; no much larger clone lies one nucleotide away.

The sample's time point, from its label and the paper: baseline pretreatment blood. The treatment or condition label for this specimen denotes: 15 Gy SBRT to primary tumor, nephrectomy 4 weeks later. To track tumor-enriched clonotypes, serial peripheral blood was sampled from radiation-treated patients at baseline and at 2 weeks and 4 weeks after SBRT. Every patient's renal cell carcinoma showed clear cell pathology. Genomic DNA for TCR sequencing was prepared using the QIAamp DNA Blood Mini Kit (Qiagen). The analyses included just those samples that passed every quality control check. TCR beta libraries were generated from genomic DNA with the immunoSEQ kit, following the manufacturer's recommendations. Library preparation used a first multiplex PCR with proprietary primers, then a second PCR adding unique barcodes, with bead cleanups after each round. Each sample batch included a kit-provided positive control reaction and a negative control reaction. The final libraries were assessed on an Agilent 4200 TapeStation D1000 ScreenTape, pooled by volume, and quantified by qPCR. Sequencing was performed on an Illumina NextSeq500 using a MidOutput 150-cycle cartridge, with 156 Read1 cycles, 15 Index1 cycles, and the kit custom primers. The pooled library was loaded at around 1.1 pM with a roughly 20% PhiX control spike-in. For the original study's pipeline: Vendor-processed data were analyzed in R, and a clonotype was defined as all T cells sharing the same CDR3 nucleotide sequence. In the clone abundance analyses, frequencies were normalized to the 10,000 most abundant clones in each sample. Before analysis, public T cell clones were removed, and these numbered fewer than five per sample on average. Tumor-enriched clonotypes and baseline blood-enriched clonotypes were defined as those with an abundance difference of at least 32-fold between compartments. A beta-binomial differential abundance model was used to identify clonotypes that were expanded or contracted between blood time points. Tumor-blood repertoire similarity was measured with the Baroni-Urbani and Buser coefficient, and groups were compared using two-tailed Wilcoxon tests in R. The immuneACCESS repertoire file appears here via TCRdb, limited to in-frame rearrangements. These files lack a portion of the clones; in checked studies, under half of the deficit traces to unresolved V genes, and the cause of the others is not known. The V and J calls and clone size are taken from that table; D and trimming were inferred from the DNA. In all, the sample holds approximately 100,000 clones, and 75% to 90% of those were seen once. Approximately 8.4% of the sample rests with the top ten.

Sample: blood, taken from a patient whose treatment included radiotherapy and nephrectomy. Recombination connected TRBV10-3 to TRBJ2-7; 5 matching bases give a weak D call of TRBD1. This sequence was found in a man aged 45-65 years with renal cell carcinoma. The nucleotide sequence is TGTGCCATCAGTGGACAGCCCCAGTCCTACGAGCAGTACTTC. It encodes CAISGQPQSYEQYF.